This T cell receptor (beta chain) was profiled in a study of T cell responses to AZD1222 COVID-19 vaccine. Study-wide results and limits: No day 14 peak samples; only post-peak repertoires were characterized. Only five or six AZD1222 recipients were seropositive at baseline. Of spike-specific TCRs, nearly half reportedly target regions left unmutated in variants.

Remarks on this clone: The antigen remains unidentified.

Some second doses came at about 4 weeks and others at about 12 weeks; these were pooled. The protocol was immunoSEQ multiplex PCR, while the TCRdb copy is restricted to in-frame clones and leaves out a portion. The table has around 130,000 clones, about 86% seen once. Germline-derived CDR1 and CDR2 are MGHRA and YSYEKL. Deletions cut 0 bases from V and 1 base from J, with 10 bases between. The CDR3 loop spans 16 amino acids. This clonotype originated in an adult who received the AZD1222 COVID-19 vaccine. Sequenced here: peripheral blood, sampled 28 days after the second AZD1222 dose. The rearrangement links TRBV4-1 to TRBJ1-5; D not certain. CDR3 loop: CASSQEGLSSNQPQHF. CDR3 DNA sequence: TGCGCCAGCAGCCAAGAAGGGTTAAGCAGCAATCAGCCCCAGCATTTT.